The clone carrying this TCR beta chain has at least ten counts. The time point denotes: newly diagnosed GD, antithyroid drugs for less than 3 months. Making the TCR library involved RNA that had been extracted from PBMCs. The V end was cut by 1 base, the J end by 0 bases, with 3 bases between. CDR1 and CDR2 from the germline V gene are LGHDT and YNNKEL (reference sequence). This CDR3 has 13 amino acids. This record belongs to a study of regulatory T cells in long-lasting Graves disease. Building the TCR beta libraries relied on iRepertoire HTBI primers, and CDR3 regions underwent Arm-PCR. MiXCR was run by TCRdb on the multiplex PCR reads, yielding one entry per CDR3 protein. This table has about 350,000 distinct CDR3 sequences, 16% appearing once. These data are also associated with another study on T cells in Graves' hyperthyroidism and ophthalmopathy. As reported in that work: A model of 13 V-J features distinguished ophthalmopathy from stable hyperthyroidism.

This chain joins TRBV3-1 and TRBJ1-1; D unclear. Sequencing was performed on peripheral blood mononuclear cells (PBMCs), taken at new diagnosis, from a patient treated with antithyroid drugs. The sequence came from a man aged 35-49 years with Graves disease. The CDR3 sequence: CASSQVVNTEAFF. The CDR3 DNA follows: TGTGCCAGCAGCCAAGTGGTGAACACTGAAGCTTTCTTT.